This TCR beta chain was recorded in a study of neurological immune-mediated disorders. The J segment lost 3 bases and the V segment lost 3 bases, leaving 4 bases of the junction unmatched. The germline V gene has CDR1 WSHSY and CDR2 SAAADI. The CDR3 length is 15 residues. TCRdb re-called the 5' RACE reads through MiXCR, storing one row per CDR3 protein. The sample consists of around 14,000 distinct CDR3 sequences, 7% of them appearing once. In its sample, this clonotype was seen many times. The antigen remains unidentified. Overall study findings and caveats: HTLV-1-associated myelopathy ranked highest for TCR clonal expansion and multiple sclerosis lowest, beneath healthy controls.

The sequence was collected from a woman in her forties in good health. V usage is TRBV10-2 and J usage is TRBJ2-1; TRBD2 agrees at 8 bases. Sequencing was done on a sample of CD8+ T cells from blood. DNA for the CDR3: TGCGCCAGCAGTGACTGGCGGGAGGTCTACAATGAGCAGTTCTTC. Its protein product is CASSDWREVYNEQFF.